Each of the 18 T cell receptor beta chains below was sequenced from the same sample in a study of shared clonotypes between healthy human individuals. Sequencing used immunoSEQ multiplex PCR; TCRdb keeps in-frame clones, though not all of them. The sample lists hundreds of thousands of clones, around 87% occurring once. Sequenced sample: memory CD8+ T cells sorted from blood. The subset denotes: CD45RO+ cells pooled with CCR7-negative TemRA cells. These receptors were obtained from a man between 18 and 35 years old in good health.

This rearrangement joins TRBV7-4 to TRBJ2-2; TRBD2 matches 8 bases. The CDR3 totals 17 residues. V trimming: 5 bases; J trimming: 0 bases; junction bases outside the gene matches: 8. CDR1 is SGHVT, CDR2 SQSDAQ, per germline. The CDR3 region is CASSPMTSVANTGELFF. CDR3 nucleotides: TGTGCCAGCAGCCCTATGACTAGCGTGGCGAACACCGGGGAGCTGTTTTTT.

This clone was recorded once. The same CDR3 is also encoded by other DNA sequences in this sample. The chain couples TRBV9 to TRBJ2-1; D might be TRBD2 (6 bases). Germline CDR1 SGDLS, CDR2 YYNGEE. Trimming stripped 0 bases from V and 6 bases from J, with 10 bases between. The CDR3 is made up of 14 amino acids. CDR3 sequence: CASSVGSGGNEQFF. The CDR3 coding sequence is TGTGCCAGCAGCGTAGGGTCCGGGGGCAATGAGCAGTTCTTC.

The V gene is TRBV28, the J gene TRBJ2-7, with D perhaps matching TRBD1 or TRBD2 (5 bases each). Germline lookup yields CDR1 MDHEN and CDR2 SYDVKM. The CDR3 sequence is 18 residues long. V was pared by 6 bases and J by 2 bases, with 26 bases between. The CDR3 nucleotides are TGTGCCAGCAGCATAAGGGGACGTGGGGGAACTAGAGCCTACGAGCAGTACTTC. Its translation: CASSIRGRGGTRAYEQYF.

V usage is TRBV7-6 and J usage is TRBJ1-1; 8 bases match TRBD1. The CDR3 has 16 amino acids. Per germline, CDR1 SGHVS and CDR2 FNYEAQ. J lost 3 bases, V lost 5 bases, and 11 bases had no gene match. The CDR3 region has the DNA TGTGCCAGCAGCCCCTATGAGGGCAGGGGGCACACTGAAGCTTTCTTT. It yields the protein CASSPYEGRGHTEAFF.

J is TRBJ1-1 and V is TRBV5-6; possibly TRBD1 for D (6 bases). CDR1 and CDR2 (germline): SGHDT, YYEEEE. CDR3 size: 16 residues. The germline V and J ends were trimmed by 5 bases and 5 bases, with 22 bases remaining between them. As DNA, the CDR3 is TGTGCCAGCAGACCTTCCATTGGGGGGCCGCGGACTGAAGCTTTCTTT. This encodes CASRPSIGGPRTEAFF.

The sample holds one count of this clone. This chain uses TRBV29-1 with TRBJ2-1; 9 positions agree with TRBD1. J gave up 7 bases and V 3 bases, and 7 bases lay outside the gene matches. The CDR3 runs to 14 residues. Germline V gene data show CDR1 as SQVTM and CDR2 as ANQGSEA. CDR3 nucleotides: TGCAGCGTTGAGATGGGGACAGGGCTTAATGAGCAGTTCTTC. Its translation: CSVEMGTGLNEQFF.

This clone was picked up one time. The chain joins TRBV6-1 to TRBJ1-5, with TRBD1 identical over 9 bases. The CDR3 runs 14 residues. Germline values: CDR1 MNHNS, CDR2 SASEGT. J gave up 7 bases and V 7 bases, and 8 bases lay outside the gene matches. CDR3 nucleotides: TGTGCCAGCACCGGGACAGGGAAAGACCAGCCCCAGCATTTT. Translated, it gives CASTGTGKDQPQHF.

The chain couples TRBV5-4 to TRBJ1-2; D gene uncertain. The CDR3 consists of 14 residues. Germline CDR1 and CDR2: SGHNT and YYREEE (reference sequence). Trimming left V 2 bases short and J 4 bases short, with 12 bases between. Here the CDR3 reads CASSFTFVGYGYTF. The CDR3 DNA reads TGTGCCAGCAGCTTCACTTTTGTAGGCTATGGCTACACCTTC.

The rearrangement links TRBV7-9 to TRBJ2-1; D not resolved. The CDR3 has 12 amino acids. CDR1 and CDR2 (germline): SEHNR, FQNEAQ (reference sequence). Trimming took off 5 bases at V and 5 bases at J, with 7 bases between the two ends. DNA of the CDR3: TGTGCCAGCAGCCCAGACCACAATGAGCAGTTCTTC. Its translation: CASSPDHNEQFF.

The gene calls are TRBV2 and TRBJ2-3, with D perhaps given as TRBD1 or TRBD2 (5 bases each). V was shortened by 3 bases and J by 6 bases, with 16 bases between the two germline ends. This CDR3 has 15 residues. Germline values: CDR1 SNHLY, CDR2 FYNNEI. CDR3 in DNA: TGTGCCAGCAGTGACGAGGCAGGGAGTGCCGATACGCAGTATTTT. It yields the protein CASSDEAGSADTQYF.

The chain links TRBV29-1 to TRBJ2-7; a possible D gene is TRBD1 (6 bases). This CDR3 spans 12 amino acids. CDR1 is SQVTM and CDR2 is ANQGSEA in the germline V gene. Trimming left V 4 bases short and J 0 bases short, with 7 bases between. CDR3 DNA sequence: TGCAGCGTTGGGGACATCTCCTACGAGCAGTACTTC. Translated, it gives CSVGDISYEQYF.

The chain uses TRBV6-1 and TRBJ1-5; D gene uncertain. This CDR3 spans 17 amino acids. Per the germline V gene, CDR1 is MNHNS and CDR2 is SASEGT. V lost 1 base and J lost 0, with 13 bases in between. The DNA of the CDR3 is TGTGCCAGCAGTGAAGGGCATGGGGTATATAGCAATCAGCCCCAGCATTTT. Its translation is CASSEGHGVYSNQPQHF.

This chain joins TRBV5-5 and TRBJ2-2; 8 nucleotides agree with TRBD2. V lost 2 bases, J lost 5 bases, and 11 bases stayed unmatched. This CDR3 region has 17 residues. Germline CDR1 and CDR2: SGHKS and YYEKEE (reference sequence). In nucleotides, the CDR3 is TGTGCCAGCAGCTTTTTAGTGGCGGGAGGAAAGACCGGGGAGCTGTTTTTT. This gives the protein CASSFLVAGGKTGELFF.

This clone was seen more than once but under ten times. The chain joins TRBV19 to TRBJ1-2, with D perhaps TRBD1 (6 bases). The germline V gene encodes CDR1 LNHDA and CDR2 SQIVND (reference sequence). Trimming removed 7 bases at V and 6 bases at J, with 18 bases between. This CDR3 comprises 14 residues. The CDR3 region has the DNA TGTGCCAGTATGGTGCTAGGGGGGAAACATGGCTACACCTTC. Its protein product is CASMVLGGKHGYTF.

This chain uses TRBV5-4 with TRBJ2-3; 7 bases fit TRBD1. This CDR3 is 12 amino acids long. Germline V gene sequence: CDR1 SGHNT, CDR2 YYREEE (reference sequence). The V segment lost 4 bases and the J segment 6 bases; nucleotides outside the gene matches: 2. For the CDR3, the DNA is TGTGCCAGCAGCCCGACAGGGGATACGCAGTATTTT. Translating gives CASSPTGDTQYF.

This clone appeared once. The CDR3 coding sequence is TGCGCCAGCAGCCTCGGGACGCAAGAGACCCAGTACTTC. Protein: CASSLGTQETQYF. V is TRBV4-1 and J is TRBJ2-5; perhaps D is TRBD1 or TRBD2 (5 bases each). This CDR3 spans 13 amino acids. Germline V gene lookup returns CDR1 MGHRA and CDR2 YSYEKL. With 4 bases removed from V and 2 bases from J, the gap between germline ends came to 8 bases.

The chain combines TRBV9 with TRBJ2-7; D might be TRBD1 or TRBD2, each matching 6 bases. Germline-derived CDR1 and CDR2 are SGDLS and YYNGEE. V lost 4 bases and J lost 4, with 18 bases in between. The CDR3 totals 15 residues. Here the CDR3 DNA reads TGTGCCAGCAGCCCCCCAGGGGCAGGGAGGTACGAGCAGTACTTC. It specifies CASSPPGAGRYEQYF.

The chain couples TRBV9 to TRBJ1-1; D is undetermined. Germline CDR1 reads SGDLS; CDR2 reads YYNGEE. Trimming stripped 3 bases from V and 0 bases from J, with 6 bases between. The CDR3 spans 13 residues. CDR3 loop: CASSGPMNTEAFF. The CDR3 DNA is TGTGCCAGCAGCGGGCCCATGAACACTGAAGCTTTCTTT.